These 32 T cell receptor beta chains came from one sample sequenced in a study of blood T cell repertoires in COVID-19 (dated by TCRdb to about 2020). Receptor libraries were prepared by the immunoSEQ multiplex PCR assay. The source is immuneACCESS, and TCRdb retained only in-frame sequences with V and J called. Part of the clones is not carried over; for the studies checked, unresolved V genes explain less than half of this, and the remainder is unexplained. The sample table lists hundreds of thousands of clones, about 90% of them with a count of one. The ten largest clones take up 3.3% of the sample. The sequenced material came from PBMCs or T cells enriched from blood (not recorded which). The receptors were sampled from a woman aged 40 to 49 with acute COVID-19.

This chain links TRBV19 with TRBJ1-5; 7 bases align to TRBD1. The CDR3 loop spans 16 amino acids. Germline-derived CDR1 and CDR2 are LNHDA and SQIVND (reference sequence). Unmatched junction bases numbered 13, after V lost 5 bases and J lost 6 bases. The CDR3 sequence is CASSYRQGGTFQPQHF. The DNA of the CDR3 is TGTGCCAGTAGTTATCGACAGGGTGGTACGTTTCAGCCCCAGCATTTT.

The chain employs TRBV25-1 and TRBJ2-1; 15 nucleotides line up with TRBD2. The V gene end was trimmed by 1 base and the J gene end by 3 bases; junction bases not matched to a gene: 4. The CDR3 is 18 residues long. The V gene's germline CDR1 is MGHDK and CDR2 SYGVNS. As DNA, the CDR3 is TGTGCCAGCAGTGAATGGGGGACTAGCGGGAGGAGCTACAATGAGCAGTTCTTC. It encodes CASSEWGTSGRSYNEQFF.

This clone was seen once. Only one base separates this from a far larger clonotype, so it likely reflects a read error. In the same sample, other DNA sequences code for this CDR3. The chain has TRBV3-1 (or the pseudogene TRBV3-2) and TRBJ2-5, with a tentative D call TRBD2 (7 bases). The ends were cut back, 5 bases at V and 7 bases at J, with 20 bases in the middle. The CDR3 totals 15 residues. Germline CDR1 and CDR2: LGHDT and YNNKEL (reference sequence). The CDR3, as DNA: TGTGCCAGCAGCTCCCGTGCGGGGGCCGGCGGGACCCAGTACTTC. This sequence encodes CASSSRAGAGGTQYF.

CDR3 DNA sequence: TGTGCCAGCAGCCGTACGACTAGCGGGAGTACCGATACGCAGTATTTT. Residues: CASSRTTSGSTDTQYF. V gene TRBV4-2 combines with J gene TRBJ2-3; TRBD2 matches 12 bases. Trimming at V came to 4 bases and at J to 6 bases, leaving 8 bases not matched to a gene. Germline lookup yields CDR1 LGHNA and CDR2 YNFKEQ. The CDR3 totals 16 residues.

This CDR3 reads CSARDTKNYGYTF. CDR3 bases: TGCAGCGCCCGGGACACAAAGAACTATGGCTACACCTTC. The rearrangement uses TRBV29-1 and TRBJ1-2, with a tentative D call TRBD1 (6 bases). The CDR3 runs 13 residues. Per germline, CDR1 SQVTM and CDR2 ANQGSEA. The V gene lost 7 bases and the J gene lost 2 bases, with 14 bases spanning the gap.

The V and J genes are TRBV15 and TRBJ2-1, with 10 bases that match TRBD2. This CDR3 contains 16 residues. In germline, CDR1 is LNHNV, CDR2 YYDKDF (reference sequence). V was clipped by 0 bases and J by 7 bases; unmatched bases: 6. DNA for the CDR3: TGTGCCACCAGCAGAGATGCGTCTAGCGGGAGTAATGAGCAGTTCTTC. Protein sequence: CATSRDASSGSNEQFF.

CDR3 nucleotides: TGTGCCAGCAGAAGGGGACTAGCGGGTCCCAATGAGCAGTTCTTC. This gives the protein CASRRGLAGPNEQFF. The chain links TRBV6-5 to TRBJ2-1; 12 positions agree with TRBD2. V was pared by 6 bases and J by 6 bases, with 6 bases of the junction left unmatched. Germline V gives CDR1 MNHEY, CDR2 SVGAGI. This CDR3 is built from 15 residues.

This clone was detected only a few times. The chain employs TRBV19 and TRBJ2-1; 9 bases fit TRBD2. V lost 5 bases and J lost 1; bases outside the gene matches: 6. Per germline, CDR1 LNHDA and CDR2 SQIVND (reference sequence). The CDR3 totals 16 residues. CDR3 region: CASSVGTSLSYNEQFF. The DNA for the CDR3 is TGTGCCAGTAGTGTCGGGACTAGCTTATCCTACAATGAGCAGTTCTTC. The whole variable domain, remainder taken from reference TRBV19 and TRBJ2-1, is DGGITQSPKYLFRKEGQNVTLSCEQNLNHDAMYWYRQDPGQGLRLIYYSQIVNDFQKGDIAEGYSVSREKKESFPLTVTSAQKNPTAFYLCASSVGTSLSYNEQFFGPGTRLTVL.

This chain joins TRBV6-5 and TRBJ2-2, with 9 positions matching TRBD1. V shed 6 bases, J shed 6 bases, and the junction held 2 bases outside the gene matches. The CDR3 spans 13 residues. Germline V gene sequence: CDR1 MNHEY, CDR2 SVGAGI. DNA of the CDR3: TGTGCCAGCAGGCGACAGGGGGCCGGGGAGCTGTTTTTT. Translating gives CASRRQGAGELFF.

The chain joins TRBV5-1 to TRBJ2-5; TRBD1 might be the D (5 bases). The V gene lost 2 bases and the J gene lost 2 bases, with 13 bases spanning the gap. The CDR3 has 15 residues. Germline-derived CDR1 and CDR2 are SGHRS and YFSETQ. The DNA of the CDR3 is TGCGCCAGCAGCTTAGGGATAGGGGTTCAAGAGACCCAGTACTTC. Translating it yields CASSLGIGVQETQYF.

The chain has TRBV19 and TRBJ2-7; 7 nucleotides align to TRBD1. This CDR3 contains 15 residues. CDR1 is LNHDA, CDR2 SQIVND, per germline (reference sequence). Trimming at V came to 5 bases and at J to 1 base, leaving 8 bases not matched to a gene. The CDR3 loop reads CASSFSLGQSYEQYF. In DNA form, the CDR3 reads TGTGCCAGTAGTTTCTCCCTGGGACAGTCCTACGAGCAGTACTTC.

The CDR3 nucleotides read TGCAGTGCTAGTGGGGGGCTCTATGGCTACACCTTC. Translated: CSASGGLYGYTF. This chain connects TRBV20-1 to TRBJ1-2; the D gene is possibly TRBD1 (6 bases). From germline, CDR1 is DFQATT and CDR2 SNEGSKA (reference sequence). The CDR3 spans 12 residues. The V end was cut by 3 bases, the J end by 4 bases, with 9 bases between.

The J gene is TRBJ1-2, the V gene TRBV5-1; the D gene is possibly TRBD1 (5 bases). From germline, CDR1 is SGHRS and CDR2 YFSETQ. The CDR3 runs to 14 residues. Trimming stripped 4 bases from V and 8 bases from J, with 18 bases between. The CDR3 DNA is TGCGCCAGCAGCCTAACCGGGACTTCGGAAGGCTACACCTTC. Protein: CASSLTGTSEGYTF.

The chain is built from TRBV6-1 and TRBJ1-2; the D gene is possibly TRBD1 (5 bases). The CDR3 contains 15 residues. Germline V lookup: CDR1 MNHNS, CDR2 SASEGT. V was shortened by 2 bases and J by 4 bases, with 14 bases between the two germline ends. The CDR3 DNA is TGTGCCAGCAGTGAAAGGGTGACAGACACCTATGGCTACACCTTC. It translates to CASSERVTDTYGYTF.

The gene calls are TRBV11-2 and TRBJ2-5, with D perhaps TRBD2 (6 bases). This CDR3 spans 14 amino acids. The V and J ends lost 2 bases and 4 bases respectively, with 11 bases between them. Per the germline V gene, CDR1 is SGHAT and CDR2 is FQNNGV. The CDR3 is CASSLNGEAETQYF. CDR3 DNA sequence: TGTGCCAGCAGCTTAAACGGGGAGGCAGAGACCCAGTACTTC.

This rearrangement joins TRBV2 to TRBJ2-7, with a possible D match to TRBD1 (5 bases). The CDR3 loop spans 13 amino acids. Germline CDR1 SNHLY, CDR2 FYNNEI. Trimming stripped 2 bases from V and 6 bases from J, with 11 bases between. In nucleotides, the CDR3 is TGTGCCAGCAGTGAACGCAGGGAAGGCGAGCAGTACTTC. It encodes CASSERREGEQYF.

This rearrangement joins TRBV4-1 to TRBJ2-3, with 10 nucleotides matching TRBD2. The CDR3 spans 17 residues. Trimming at V came to 1 base and at J to 1 base, leaving 5 bases not matched to a gene. Germline V gives CDR1 MGHRA, CDR2 YSYEKL. The DNA of the CDR3 is TGCGCCAGCAGCCAAGTTCCTAGCGGGAGTGGCACAGATACGCAGTATTTT. It specifies CASSQVPSGSGTDTQYF.

The rearrangement joins TRBV7-9 to TRBJ2-7, with 7 bases matching TRBD1. There are 14 residues in the CDR3. The junction had 7 bases not matched to a gene; V was cut back by 5 bases and J by 3 bases. Germline CDR1 reads SEHNR; CDR2 reads FQNEAQ (reference sequence). CDR3 sequence (DNA): TGTGCCAGCAGCCCCCGACAGGGCCGCTACGAGCAGTACTTC. Its translation: CASSPRQGRYEQYF.

The chain uses TRBV11-2 and TRBJ1-2; the match to TRBD1 covers 7 bases. V gave up 0 bases and J gave up 4 bases; unmatched junction bases: 8. CDR1 SGHAT and CDR2 FQNNGV come from the germline V gene. The CDR3 totals 16 residues. The CDR3 DNA follows: TGTGCCAGCAGCTTAGATTCGTCAGGGGGGACCTATGGCTACACCTTC. The encoded protein is CASSLDSSGGTYGYTF.

The chain employs TRBV11-3 and TRBJ2-7; maybe TRBD2 (6 bases). CDR1 is SGHNT, CDR2 YENEEA, per germline. The CDR3 length is 13 residues. The V gene lost 8 bases and the J gene lost 1 base, with 12 bases spanning the gap. The CDR3 reads CASGVGGSYEQYF. For the CDR3, the DNA is TGTGCCAGCGGCGTCGGGGGATCCTACGAGCAGTACTTC.

This chain links TRBV7-9 with TRBJ1-5, with 7 nucleotides matching TRBD1. CDR1 is SEHNR, CDR2 FQNEAQ, per germline (reference sequence). There are 16 residues in the CDR3. Trimming cost V 0 bases and J 4 bases; bases outside gene matches: 6. CDR3 in DNA: TGTGCCAGCAGCTTAGCGGCAGGGGGAGTTAATCAGCCCCAGCATTTT. Its protein product is CASSLAAGGVNQPQHF.

V and J are TRBV24-1 and TRBJ1-2; tentative D call: TRBD1 (5 bases). V was pared by 4 bases and J by 8 bases, with 16 bases between. The CDR3 covers 14 residues. The germline V gene has CDR1 KGHDR and CDR2 SFDVKD. CDR3 residues: CATSEPGGVGGYTF. The CDR3 DNA is TGTGCCACCAGTGAACCCGGGGGGGTCGGCGGCTACACCTTC.

V usage is TRBV7-2 and J usage is TRBJ2-7; no firm D call. Germline CDR1 reads SGHTA; CDR2 reads FQGNSA. This CDR3 has 13 amino acids. V shed 1 base and J shed 4 bases, with 8 bases lying between them. The CDR3 sequence is CASSLEPGYEQYF. In DNA, the CDR3 is TGTGCCAGCAGCTTAGAACCCGGGTACGAGCAGTACTTC.

The rearrangement joins TRBV4-1 to TRBJ2-5, with D possibly matching TRBD2 (6 bases). This CDR3 comprises 17 residues. V lost 3 bases to trimming and J lost 4 bases, with 21 bases between them. Germline V lookup: CDR1 MGHRA, CDR2 YSYEKL. CDR3 loop: CASSQRPTGVGIETQYF. CDR3 DNA sequence: TGCGCCAGCAGCCAGCGCCCCACGGGAGTGGGAATAGAGACCCAGTACTTC.

This rearrangement joins TRBV6-5 to TRBJ2-7; D is unclear. This CDR3 comprises 13 residues. Between the trimmed V and J ends, which lost 7 bases and 5 bases, there was a span of 15 bases. CDR1 is MNHEY and CDR2 is SVGAGI in the germline V gene. The CDR3 protein is CASKLNGLDEQYF. CDR3 DNA: TGTGCCAGCAAACTAAATGGGTTGGACGAGCAGTACTTC.

J is TRBJ1-2 and V is TRBV5-5; D may be TRBD1 (5 bases). The CDR3 consists of 15 residues. V was cut by 0 bases and J by 5 bases, with 14 bases left in between. Germline V gives CDR1 SGHKS, CDR2 YYEKEE (reference sequence). CDR3 loop: CASSLGQGYQYGYTF. The CDR3 DNA reads TGTGCCAGCAGCTTGGGTCAGGGATATCAATATGGCTACACCTTC.

The chain employs TRBV27 and TRBJ2-7, with 7 bases fitting TRBD1. V trimming: 4 bases; J trimming: 2 bases; junction bases outside the gene matches: 5. The germline gives CDR1 MNHEY, CDR2 SMNVEV (reference sequence). This CDR3 has 14 amino acids. The chain's CDR3 is CASSSRTGPYEQYF. The CDR3 DNA follows: TGTGCCAGCAGTTCAAGGACAGGCCCCTACGAGCAGTACTTC.

This chain joins TRBV30 and TRBJ1-1, with D possibly being TRBD1 (6 bases). In germline, CDR1 is GTSNPN, CDR2 SVGIG (reference sequence). The V and J ends lost 7 bases and 6 bases respectively, with 27 bases between them. The CDR3 length is 16 residues. CDR3 in amino acids: CASYYRRAGVNSEAFF. The CDR3 DNA sequence: TGTGCCTCCTATTACCGGCGGGCAGGGGTAAACTCTGAAGCTTTCTTT.

V gene TRBV6-5 combines with J gene TRBJ1-2; maybe TRBD1 (6 bases). V was pared by 6 bases and J by 3 bases, with 11 bases between. Germline V CDR1 and CDR2: MNHEY, SVGAGI. The length of the CDR3 is 13 residues. CDR3: CASSRQVDYGYTF. The DNA for the CDR3 is TGTGCCAGCAGCAGACAGGTGGACTATGGCTACACCTTC.

The chain has TRBV7-8 and TRBJ2-2; the match to TRBD1 covers 9 bases. Looked up from germline, CDR1 is SGHVS and CDR2 is FQNEAQ. The CDR3 contains 16 residues. With V trimmed by 1 base and J by 2 bases, 2 bases remained unmatched. Here the CDR3 DNA reads TGTGCCAGCAGCTTAGGGGGACAGGGAAACACCGGGGAGCTGTTTTTT. Residues: CASSLGGQGNTGELFF.

The chain's CDR3 is CASSLGDRGSYEQYF. The CDR3 region has the DNA TGTGCCAGCAGCTTAGGTGACAGGGGATCTTACGAGCAGTACTTC. The chain uses TRBV7-9 and TRBJ2-7; 8 bases fit TRBD1. The CDR3 runs to 15 residues. V lost 1 base and J lost 4; bases outside the gene matches: 6. Germline-derived CDR1 and CDR2 are SEHNR and FQNEAQ (reference sequence).

CDR3 in DNA: TGCGCCAGCAGTGACACAGGGCTCCACACTGAAGCTTTCTTT. Its protein is CASSDTGLHTEAFF. The rearrangement uses TRBV10-1 and TRBJ1-1, with D maybe TRBD1 (6 bases). The CDR3 extends over 14 amino acids. Trimming stripped 3 bases from V and 3 bases from J, with 11 bases between. Germline CDR1 and CDR2: WNHNN and SYGVQD (reference sequence).